These 21 T cell receptor beta chains share one sample of origin, sequenced in a study of shared T cell receptors in the human thymus. The method was immunoSEQ multiplex PCR; TCRdb's version includes in-frame clones alone and lacks a portion of them. The data contain 500,000 to 550,000 clones, about 84% of them singletons. In addition, the sample was reused for a study of human thymus T cells.

Material: thymocytes. These receptors came from a boy less than two years old with a congenital heart defect.

This chain's CDR3 is CSVARKTGAHEQYF. The CDR3, as DNA: TGCAGCGTTGCCAGGAAGACAGGGGCACACGAGCAGTACTTC. The rearrangement joins TRBV29-1 to TRBJ2-7; 8 bases fit TRBD1. Germline loops: CDR1 SQVTM, CDR2 ANQGSEA. The CDR3 runs to 14 residues. Germline trimming cut 4 bases from V and 5 bases from J; bases unmatched to any gene: 10.

This chain joins TRBV9 and TRBJ2-1; TRBD2 matches 12 bases. Germline V lookup: CDR1 SGDLS, CDR2 YYNGEE. This CDR3 has 15 amino acids. With V trimmed by 3 bases and J by 5 bases, 3 bases remained unmatched. This chain's CDR3 is CASSARLAGDNEQFF. As DNA, the CDR3 is TGTGCCAGCAGCGCCCGACTAGCGGGAGACAATGAGCAGTTCTTC.

The rearrangement links TRBV5-6 to TRBJ2-7; TRBD1 matches at 7 bases. The ends lost 6 bases at V and 5 bases at J; junction bases unmatched: 8. CDR1 and CDR2 (germline): SGHDT, YYEEEE. The CDR3 is 13 amino acids. CDR3 sequence (DNA): TGTGCCAGCACCCTGACAGGGACCCACGAGCAGTACTTC. Translated: CASTLTGTHEQYF.

V and J are TRBV7-8 and TRBJ2-1, with D perhaps matching TRBD2 (5 bases). Trimming pared 0 bases from V and 7 bases from J, leaving 10 bases between. CDR1 is SGHVS and CDR2 is FQNEAQ in the germline V gene. The CDR3 extends over 14 amino acids. The chain's CDR3 is CASSLASSGNEQFF. DNA of the CDR3: TGTGCCAGCAGCTTAGCTAGTTCGGGGAATGAGCAGTTCTTC.

The chain employs TRBV14 and TRBJ1-1, with TRBD1 identical over 8 bases. The V gene end was trimmed by 1 base and the J gene end by 7 bases; junction bases not matched to a gene: 11. The CDR3 runs 16 residues. Germline V gene data show CDR1 as SGHDN and CDR2 as FVKESK. The CDR3 DNA follows: TGTGCCAGCAGCCAAGTTGACGGACAGGGACAAGATGAAGCTTTCTTT. As protein: CASSQVDGQGQDEAFF.

The rearrangement uses TRBV5-6 and TRBJ1-2; perhaps TRBD1 as D (5 bases). V was pared by 3 bases and J by 8 bases, with 20 bases between. The CDR3 has 15 residues. The V gene's germline CDR1 is SGHDT and CDR2 YYEEEE. The CDR3 is CASSSLWGTPLGYTF. DNA for the CDR3: TGTGCCAGCAGCTCACTATGGGGCACCCCCTTGGGCTACACCTTC.

The chain carries TRBV10-3 and TRBJ1-1; TRBD1 might be the D (5 bases). The V and J ends lost 11 bases and 0 bases respectively, with 10 bases between them. Germline V gene sequence: CDR1 ENHRY, CDR2 SYGVKD. The CDR3 contains 12 residues. CDR3 coding DNA: TGTGCCGCCCAGGGTATGAACACTGAAGCTTTCTTT. Translation: CAAQGMNTEAFF.

The chain employs TRBV19 and TRBJ2-7, with TRBD2 identical over 9 bases. The trim removed 0 bases at V and 1 base at J, leaving 10 bases unmatched. This CDR3 region has 18 residues. The V gene's germline CDR1 is LNHDA and CDR2 SQIVND (reference sequence). The CDR3 reads CASSIESLAGLPSYEQYF. DNA for the CDR3: TGTGCCAGTAGTATAGAGAGTCTAGCGGGACTTCCTTCCTACGAGCAGTACTTC.

The V call is TRBV4-2, the J call TRBJ2-1, with 8 nucleotides matching TRBD2. In germline, CDR1 is LGHNA, CDR2 YNFKEQ. V was pared by 3 bases and J by 3 bases, with 4 bases of the junction left unmatched. CDR3 length: 15 amino acids. The DNA for the CDR3 is TGTGCCAGCAGCCAGAGCGGGAGTGGCTACAATGAGCAGTTCTTC. This codes for CASSQSGSGYNEQFF.

V usage is TRBV6-5 and J usage is TRBJ1-5, with D possibly TRBD1 on 5 matching bases. CDR3 size: 14 residues. Looked up from germline, CDR1 is MNHEY and CDR2 is SVGAGI. V was trimmed by 3 bases and J by 2 bases, leaving 8 bases between them. This CDR3 is CASSYRRGNQPQHF. CDR3 DNA: TGTGCCAGCAGTTATCGCAGGGGCAATCAGCCCCAGCATTTT.

The chain joins TRBV6-9 to TRBJ1-1; D might be TRBD1 (6 bases). This CDR3 contains 15 residues. Germline lookup yields CDR1 MNHGY and CDR2 SVAAGI. V gave up 1 base and J gave up 4 bases, with 13 bases separating them. The DNA of the CDR3 is TGTGCCAGCAGTTATTTAGCCCGAGGGGGCACTGAAGCTTTCTTT. This encodes CASSYLARGGTEAFF.

This clone appeared a few times. V and J are TRBV13 and TRBJ2-7; 11 nucleotides agree with TRBD2. This CDR3 comprises 17 residues. Germline V gene data show CDR1 as PRHDT and CDR2 as FYEKMQ (reference sequence). After removal of 4 bases from V and 3 bases from J, the junction contained 11 bases not matched to a gene. The CDR3 DNA reads TGTGCCAGCAGCTCCCCACCGCTAGCGGGAGGTAGCTACGAGCAGTACTTC. Translated: CASSSPPLAGGSYEQYF.

V and J are TRBV10-2 and TRBJ2-1; 8 bases fit TRBD2. The CDR3 has 16 amino acids. The ends lost 3 bases at V and 4 bases at J; junction bases unmatched: 8. From germline, CDR1 is WSHSY and CDR2 SAAADI. CDR3 sequence (DNA): TGCGCCAGCAGTGACCAACGACTAGCGTCTTACAATGAGCAGTTCTTC. Translation gives CASSDQRLASYNEQFF.

V is TRBV10-1 and J is TRBJ2-1; 7 positions agree with TRBD1. The CDR3 is 13 residues long. CDR1 is WNHNN and CDR2 is SYGVQD in the germline V gene (reference sequence). Losses at the gene ends were 5 bases for V and 11 bases for J; bases not matched to a gene: 9. The CDR3 bases are TGCGCCAGCAGTCACCCAGGGGACAGAAAGCAGTTCTTC. Amino acid sequence: CASSHPGDRKQFF.

This chain connects TRBV28 to TRBJ1-2, with D perhaps TRBD1 (5 bases). The CDR3 is made up of 18 amino acids. V was pared by 5 bases and J by 4 bases, with 26 bases between. Germline V gives CDR1 MDHEN, CDR2 SYDVKM. CDR3 bases: TGTGCCAGCAGTGGGTTTGCTGGCAGGGCCCCACTATCCTATGGCTACACCTTC. Its translation: CASSGFAGRAPLSYGYTF.

This clone was detected once. The genes are TRBV7-2 and TRBJ2-2, with 10 bases that match TRBD2. The V segment lost 5 bases and the J segment 5 bases; nucleotides outside the gene matches: 8. The germline gives CDR1 SGHTA, CDR2 FQGNSA. The CDR3 extends over 16 amino acids. The CDR3 spells CASSLLSGRGTGELFF. Written as DNA, the CDR3 is TGTGCCAGCAGCCTACTGAGCGGGAGGGGGACCGGGGAGCTGTTTTTT.

This clone was counted between two and nine times. This sequence joins TRBV11-2 and TRBJ2-4, with 12 positions matching TRBD1. Germline trimming cut 5 bases from V and 6 bases from J; bases unmatched to any gene: 5. The CDR3 consists of 15 residues. Germline V gives CDR1 SGHAT, CDR2 FQNNGV. This CDR3 is CASSEGQGAGNIQYF. DNA of the CDR3: TGTGCCAGCAGCGAGGGACAGGGGGCGGGAAACATTCAGTACTTC.

The chain carries TRBV4-3 and TRBJ2-1, with TRBD2 identical over 13 bases. V shed 1 base and J 6 bases; nucleotides not matched to a gene: 12. The CDR3 runs to 19 residues. CDR1 is LGHNA and CDR2 is YSLEER in the germline V gene. In DNA, the CDR3 is TGCGCCAGCAGCCAAGGGCAAGGACTAGCGGGAGAGGTAGGCAATGAGCAGTTCTTC. Translating gives CASSQGQGLAGEVGNEQFF.

The chain uses TRBV11-2 and TRBJ2-5; a possible D gene is TRBD1 (7 bases). The end of the DNA is better explained by TRBJ2-7, so the J call may be wrong. The CDR3 spans 18 residues. In germline, CDR1 is SGHAT, CDR2 FQNNGV. DNA for the CDR3: TGTGCCAGCAGCCAAAAAGGCAGGGGGAGGAGGGCTGGCAACGAGCAGTACTTC. This gives the protein CASSQKGRGRRAGNEQYF.

V is TRBV5-4 and J is TRBJ2-3, with 11 positions matching TRBD1. V trimming: 5 bases; J trimming: 0 bases; junction bases outside the gene matches: 17. The CDR3 has 20 amino acids. Germline lookup yields CDR1 SGHNT and CDR2 YYREEE (reference sequence). The CDR3 region is CASSPIPGTGGQTSTDTQYF. The CDR3, as DNA: TGTGCCAGCAGTCCAATACCCGGGACAGGGGGGCAAACTAGCACAGATACGCAGTATTTT.

This clone has just a few counts. V and J are TRBV11-2 and TRBJ2-7, with 7 bases lining up with TRBD1. From germline, CDR1 is SGHAT and CDR2 FQNNGV. The V and J ends lost 5 bases and 4 bases, in that order; junction bases with no gene match: 11. This CDR3 has 15 residues. The CDR3 DNA reads as TGTGCCAGCAGCCTTGAGGGACAGCAGTTATACGAGCAGTACTTC. Encoded protein: CASSLEGQQLYEQYF.